The rows below give T cell receptor beta chains drawn from one sample of a study of molecular identifiers for immune sequencing clone quantification. Each CDR3 protein is one row after TCRdb ran MiXCR on the PCR reads. Among some 91,000 distinct CDR3 sequences, 20% to 25% were seen once, and the ten largest hold under 1%. The source material was naive CD8+ T cells from blood, with Jurkat cell RNA spiked in. Every receptor here comes from a human donor in good health. Some libraries in this study had Jurkat cell RNA spiked in. CDR3s include the opening cysteine and the closing phenylalanine or tryptophan. Each record gives: J gene, V gene, clone size, D gene, CDR3 protein, CDR3 DNA. The D gene is left open where the match is weak. Where a row states a size, it is once, few, many or the class of an expanded clone; other rows omit it.

TRBJ1-5,TRBV5-5,many,-,CASSLTEHAYSNQPQHF,TGTGCCAGCAGCTTGACGGAGCATGCTTATAGCAATCAGCCCCAGCATTTT
TRBJ1-5,TRBV27,many,-,CASSLLGQPQHF,TGTGCCAGCAGTTTGCTGGGACAGCCCCAGCATTTT
TRBJ2-3,TRBV27,many,TRBD2,CASSPGTSGSTDTQYF,TGTGCCAGCAGTCCCGGGACTAGCGGAAGCACAGATACGCAGTATTTT
TRBJ2-1,TRBV30,few,TRBD2,CAWNLGGRLDEQFF,TGTGCCTGGAATTTAGGCGGGAGATTAGATGAGCAGTTCTTC
TRBJ1-5,TRBV15,-,-,CATSRDLGGGQPQHF,TGTGCCACCAGCAGAGATTTGGGGGGCGGTCAGCCCCAGCATTTT
TRBJ2-1,TRBV13,-,TRBD2,CASSLSLAAYNEQFF,TGTGCCAGCAGCTTAAGTCTAGCGGCCTACAATGAGCAGTTCTTC
TRBJ1-1,TRBV7-9,many,-,CASSLDRWTEAFF,TGTGCCAGCAGCTTAGATCGTTGGACTGAAGCTTTCTTT
TRBJ1-4,TRBV2,many,-,CASSYLDEKLFF,TGTGCCAGCAGTTACCTAGATGAAAAACTGTTTTTT
TRBJ2-2,TRBV20-1,many,-,CSAGTENTGELFF,TGCAGTGCAGGAACAGAGAACACCGGGGAGCTGTTTTTT
TRBJ2-7,TRBV28,-,TRBD1,CASSPAPRGRGLSYEQYF,TGTGCCAGCAGTCCCGCCCCCCGCGGCAGGGGGCTTTCCTACGAGCAGTACTTC
TRBJ2-2,TRBV7-6,few,TRBD2,CASSLEPTSGTPNTGELFF,TGTGCCAGCAGCCTCGAACCTACTAGCGGGACTCCGAACACCGGGGAGCTGTTTTTT
TRBJ1-3,TRBV20-1,-,TRBD1,CSARGYETGGFPQAGNTIYF,TGCAGTGCTAGAGGGTACGAGACAGGGGGCTTTCCTCAGGCTGGAAACACCATATATTTT
TRBJ2-5,TRBV27,-,-,CASSERVLHLAQETQCF,TGTGCCAGCAGTGAGCGGGTCCTACACCTTGCCCAAGAGACCCAGTGCTTC
TRBJ1-1,TRBV5-1,many,-,CASSPPELNTEAFF,TGCGCCAGCAGTCCCCCTGAGCTGAACACTGAAGCTTTCTTT
TRBJ2-1,TRBV7-9,-,-,CASSLVDGSYNEQFF,TGTGCCAGCAGCTTAGTGGATGGATCCTACAATGAGCAGTTCTTC
TRBJ2-7,TRBV7-2,many,TRBD2,CASSFSSGSYEQYF,TGTGCCAGCAGCTTTTCTAGCGGGAGCTACGAGCAGTACTTC
TRBJ2-3,TRBV7-9,many,TRBD2,CASSLEELAGATDTQYF,TGTGCCAGCAGCTTAGAAGAACTAGCGGGGGCCACAGATACGCAGTATTTT
TRBJ1-4,TRBV7-6,few,TRBD1,CASSDQQGFSEKLFF,TGTGCCAGCAGCGACCAACAGGGGTTTAGTGAAAAACTGTTTTTT
TRBJ1-5,TRBV28,many,TRBD1,CASSPGQGSNQPQHF,TGTGCCAGCAGTCCGGGACAGGGTAGCAATCAGCCCCAGCATTTT
TRBJ2-7,TRBV4-1,-,-,CASSQQVGPKGYEQYF,TGCGCCAGCAGCCAACAGGTCGGGCCGAAAGGCTACGAGCAGTACTTC
TRBJ2-5,TRBV30,many,TRBD1,CAWTLGQGVETQYF,TGTGCCTGGACCCTCGGACAGGGGGTGGAGACCCAGTACTTC
TRBJ1-2,TRBV20-1,many,-,CSAWTPMEGYGYTF,TGCAGTGCCTGGACTCCAATGGAGGGGTATGGCTACACCTTC
TRBJ1-1,TRBV4-1,-,-,CARSHPPPQGWVYTEAFF,TGCGCCCGCAGCCATCCCCCCCCCCAGGGATGGGTATACACTGAAGCTTTCTTT
TRBJ2-3,TRBV5-1,many,TRBD2,CASSLAGGADTQYF,TGCGCCAGCAGCCTAGCGGGAGGGGCAGATACGCAGTATTTT